The clone carrying this TCR beta chain was seen a few times. Its target is not known. The data belong to a study of blood T cells in healthy people across ages. General study findings and limits: Unsorted PBMCs prevented conclusive naive versus antigen-experienced comparison.

Then a second PCR, running roughly 7 to 11 cycles, was carried out with a sample-barcoded 5' primer and a J-beta primer mix. TCRdb re-called the 5' RACE reads through MiXCR, storing one row per CDR3 protein. The sample holds roughly 650,000 distinct CDR3 sequences; around 32% are singletons and the top ten take just over 15%. The sample was blood. This clonotype was obtained from an elderly woman in good health.

The CDR3 DNA follows: TGCGCCAGCAGCCGGAGGAGGGACAACACCGGGGAGCTGTTTTTT. It is translated as CASSRRRDNTGELFF. The V gene is TRBV5-1, the J gene TRBJ2-2; D is perhaps TRBD2 (6 bases). There are 15 residues in the CDR3. Trimming took 4 bases from V and 2 from J, leaving 12 bases between them. Germline V gene lookup returns CDR1 SGHRS and CDR2 YFSETQ.